The sequence of this T cell receptor (beta chain) was determined in a study of T cell changes during pregnancy in multiple sclerosis. J was trimmed by 2 bases and V by 2 bases; bases with no gene match: 0. There are 13 residues in the CDR3. Germline-derived CDR1 and CDR2 are SGHTA and FQGNSA. Some clones are missing from TCRdb's copy, which holds only in-frame ones; the method was immunoSEQ multiplex PCR. The table includes 35,000 to 50,000 clones, roughly nine tenths detected once. This rearrangement joins TRBV7-2 to TRBJ2-7; TRBD1 matches at 7 bases. The receptor was isolated from a female donor with multiple sclerosis, enrolled in a pregnancy study. The sequences come from CD4+ T cells from peripheral blood mononuclear cells, collected after pregnancy. The CDR3 DNA is TGTGCCAGCAGCTTACAGGGGGCCTACGAGCAGTACTTC. This translates into CASSLQGAYEQYF.